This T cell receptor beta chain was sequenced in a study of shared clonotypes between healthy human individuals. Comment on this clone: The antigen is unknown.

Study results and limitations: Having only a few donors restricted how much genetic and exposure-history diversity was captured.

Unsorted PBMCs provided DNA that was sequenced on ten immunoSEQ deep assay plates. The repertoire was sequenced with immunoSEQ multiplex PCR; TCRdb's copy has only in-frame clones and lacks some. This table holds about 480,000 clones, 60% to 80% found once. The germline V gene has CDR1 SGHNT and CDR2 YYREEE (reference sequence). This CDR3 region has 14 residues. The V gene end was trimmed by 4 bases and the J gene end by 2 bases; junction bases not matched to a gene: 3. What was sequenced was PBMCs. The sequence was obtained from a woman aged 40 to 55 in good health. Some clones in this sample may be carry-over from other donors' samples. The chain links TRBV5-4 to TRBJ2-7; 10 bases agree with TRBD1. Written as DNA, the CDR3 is TGTGCCAGCAGCCCAGGACAGGGGGCCTACGAGCAGTACTTC. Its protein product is CASSPGQGAYEQYF.